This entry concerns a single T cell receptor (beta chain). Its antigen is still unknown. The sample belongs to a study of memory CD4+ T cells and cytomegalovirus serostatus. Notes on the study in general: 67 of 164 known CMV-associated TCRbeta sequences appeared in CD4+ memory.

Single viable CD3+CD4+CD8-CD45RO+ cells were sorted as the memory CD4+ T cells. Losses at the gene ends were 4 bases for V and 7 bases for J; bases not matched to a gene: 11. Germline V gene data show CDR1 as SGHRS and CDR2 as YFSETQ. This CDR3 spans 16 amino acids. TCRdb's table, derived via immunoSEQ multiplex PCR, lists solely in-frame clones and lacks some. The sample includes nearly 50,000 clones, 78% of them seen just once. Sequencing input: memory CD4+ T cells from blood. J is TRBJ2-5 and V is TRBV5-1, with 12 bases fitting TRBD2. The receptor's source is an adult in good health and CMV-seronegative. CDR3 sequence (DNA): TGCGCCAGCAGCCGAGGGACTAGCGGGTCGGGGGGGACCCAGTACTTC. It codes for CASSRGTSGSGGTQYF.